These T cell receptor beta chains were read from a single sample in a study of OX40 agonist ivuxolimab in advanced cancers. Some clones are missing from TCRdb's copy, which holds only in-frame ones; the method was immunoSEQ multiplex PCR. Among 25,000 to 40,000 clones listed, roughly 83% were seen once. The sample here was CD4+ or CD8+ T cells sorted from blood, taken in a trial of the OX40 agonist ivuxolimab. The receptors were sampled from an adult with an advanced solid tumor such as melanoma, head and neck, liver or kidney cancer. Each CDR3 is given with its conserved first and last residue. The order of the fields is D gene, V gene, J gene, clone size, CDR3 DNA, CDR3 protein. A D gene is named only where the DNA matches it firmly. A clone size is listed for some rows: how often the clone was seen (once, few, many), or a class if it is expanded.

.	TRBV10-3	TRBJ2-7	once	TGTGCCATCAGTGAAACAGCGTACTACGAGCAGTACTTC	CAISETAYYEQYF
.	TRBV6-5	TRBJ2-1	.	TGTGCCACCAGTGTAGGAAGCGACAATGAGCAGTTCTTC	CATSVGSDNEQFF
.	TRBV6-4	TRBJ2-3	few	TGTGCCAGCAGTGGCCTGCGCGGTAGCACAGATACGCAGTATTTT	CASSGLRGSTDTQYF
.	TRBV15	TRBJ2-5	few	TGTGCCACCAGCAAACAAGAGACCCAGTACTTC	CATSKQETQYF
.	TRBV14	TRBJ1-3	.	TGTGCCAGCAGCCATCCGGACGGGGGATTCTCTGGAAACACCATATATTTT	CASSHPDGGFSGNTIYF
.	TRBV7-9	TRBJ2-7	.	TGTGCCAGCACCCGAGAGGGACTTGCCTACGAGCAGTACTTC	CASTREGLAYEQYF
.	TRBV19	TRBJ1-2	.	TGTGCCAAGAGGGGGTATGAAACTAACTATGGCTACACCTTC	CAKRGYETNYGYTF
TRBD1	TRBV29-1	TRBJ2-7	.	TGCAGCGTTGTTAGGGGGACAGGTCCCTACGAGCAGTACTTC	CSVVRGTGPYEQYF
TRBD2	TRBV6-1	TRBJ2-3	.	TGTGCCAGCAGTGAACTAGCGGGACCAGATACGCAGTATTTT	CASSELAGPDTQYF
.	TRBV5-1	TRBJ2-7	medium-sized	TGCGCCAGCAGCTCACCGGGGGGCAGGGAGCAGTACTTC	CASSSPGGREQYF
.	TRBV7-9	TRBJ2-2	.	TGTGCCAGCAGAACCGCACTTGGGGGAGTCTACACCGGGGAGCTGTTTTTT	CASRTALGGVYTGELFF
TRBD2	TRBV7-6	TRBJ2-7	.	TGTGCCAGCAGCGGTGCCCTAGCGGGGAAACACTACGAGCAGTACTTC	CASSGALAGKHYEQYF
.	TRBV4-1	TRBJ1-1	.	TGCGCCAGCAGCCAAGGAGCGGGGGCCACTGAAGCTTTCTTT	CASSQGAGATEAFF
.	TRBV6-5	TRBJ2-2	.	TGTGCCAGCAGTTACCGGGCCACCGGGGAGCTGTTTTTT	CASSYRATGELFF
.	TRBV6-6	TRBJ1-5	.	TGTGCCAGCAAGGGCGGACCCAATCAGCCCCAGCATTTT	CASKGGPNQPQHF
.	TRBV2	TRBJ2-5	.	TGTGCCAGCAGTCTTCTCGAGGTACAGCTACAAGAGACCCAGTACTTC	CASSLLEVQLQETQYF
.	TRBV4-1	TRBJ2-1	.	TGCGCCAGCAGCCAAGAAGGAGTAGCGATCTACAATGAGCAGTTCTTC	CASSQEGVAIYNEQFF
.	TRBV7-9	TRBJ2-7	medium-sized	TGTGCCTCGACAGCCCTAACCTACGAGCAGTACTTC	CASTALTYEQYF
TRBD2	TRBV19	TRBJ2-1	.	TGTGCCAGTAGTATAGGGGCTAGCGGGAGGAATGAGCAGTTCTTC	CASSIGASGRNEQFF
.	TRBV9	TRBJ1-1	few	TGTGCCAGCATTGATAGGGTGAACACTGAAGCTTTCTTT	CASIDRVNTEAFF
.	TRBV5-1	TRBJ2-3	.	TGCGCCAGCAGCTTAACAGCCGCTAGCACAGATACGCAGTATTTT	CASSLTAASTDTQYF
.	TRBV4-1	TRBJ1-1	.	TGCGCCAGCAGCAACCTAGGGCGCATGAACACTGAAGCTTTCTTT	CASSNLGRMNTEAFF
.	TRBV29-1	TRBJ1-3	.	TGCAGCGTTGAAGCGGGGGAATGGTCAGACTCTGGAAACACCATATATTTT	CSVEAGEWSDSGNTIYF
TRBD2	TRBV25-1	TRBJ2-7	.	TGTGCCAGCAGTGCTTTAACTAGCGGGAGGGCCCGTTACGAGCAGTACTTC	CASSALTSGRARYEQYF
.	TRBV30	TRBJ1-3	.	TGTGCCTGGAGTGGGCCGGGAAACACCATATATTTT	CAWSGPGNTIYF
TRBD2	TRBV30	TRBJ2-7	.	TGTGCCTGGAGTCCGGGACTAGCGGAGAGCTACGAGCAGTACTTC	CAWSPGLAESYEQYF
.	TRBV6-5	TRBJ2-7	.	TGTGCCAGCAGTTACTCGAACCCCGGGCCCTACGAGCAGTACTTC	CASSYSNPGPYEQYF
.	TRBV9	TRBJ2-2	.	TGTGCCAGCAGCGTACCCACCGGGACCCTTGGCACCGGGGAGCTGTTTTTT	CASSVPTGTLGTGELFF
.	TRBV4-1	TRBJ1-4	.	TGCGCCAGCAGCCAAGAGGAAGGGAGTGGAAAACTGTTTTTT	CASSQEEGSGKLFF
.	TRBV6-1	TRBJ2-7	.	TGTGCCAGCAGTTATCCGGGGCTGGAGCAGTACTTC	CASSYPGLEQYF
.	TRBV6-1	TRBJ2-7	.	TGTGCCAGCAGTGAAACAGTCCGCACCTACGAGCAGTACTTC	CASSETVRTYEQYF
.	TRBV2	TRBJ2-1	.	TGTGCCAGCAATGGAAATGAGCAGTTCTTC	CASNGNEQFF
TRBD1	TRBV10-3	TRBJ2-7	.	TGTGCCATCAGTACAGGGGGCGGGAACGAGCAGTACTTC	CAISTGGGNEQYF
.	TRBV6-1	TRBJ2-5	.	TGTGCCAGCAGTGAAGGTGCGGGCGACCAAGAGACCCAGTACTTC	CASSEGAGDQETQYF
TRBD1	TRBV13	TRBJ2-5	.	TGTGCCAGCAGCTCGGACAGGGTACAAGAGACCCAGTACTTC	CASSSDRVQETQYF
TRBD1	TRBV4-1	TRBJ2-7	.	TGCGCCAGCAGCCAAGTTGGGGGACAGGGCTCCTACGAGCAGTACTTC	CASSQVGGQGSYEQYF